One TCR beta chain is described in this entry. Its antigen is not known. The junction and the germline gene differ at one end; a read error may be behind it. Germline lookup yields CDR1 SNHLY and CDR2 FYNNEI. The CDR3 sequence is 15 residues long. The protocol was immunoSEQ multiplex PCR, while the TCRdb copy is restricted to in-frame clones and leaves out a portion. This sample has roughly 62,000 clones, with around 79% found just once. The data are from a study of PD-L1 blockade in urothelial cancer. On the study more broadly: Twenty-five of 29 patients were men who had bladder-origin urothelial cancer. Patients had received 0 to 3 prior chemotherapy regimens. Study findings and constraints: In blood at 3 weeks, tumor-associated clones expanded more among patients with durable benefit. Clonality of blood TCR below the median before treatment predicted better survival.

The rearrangement joins TRBV2 to TRBJ2-1; 16 nucleotides align to TRBD2. This receptor was taken from an older man with urothelial cancer. This specimen was PBMCs, taken around atezolizumab (anti-PD-L1) treatment. CDR3 region: CASSEGTSGRASEFF. The DNA for the CDR3 is TGTGCCAGCAGCGAAGGGACTAGCGGGAGGGCCTCGGAGTTCTTC.